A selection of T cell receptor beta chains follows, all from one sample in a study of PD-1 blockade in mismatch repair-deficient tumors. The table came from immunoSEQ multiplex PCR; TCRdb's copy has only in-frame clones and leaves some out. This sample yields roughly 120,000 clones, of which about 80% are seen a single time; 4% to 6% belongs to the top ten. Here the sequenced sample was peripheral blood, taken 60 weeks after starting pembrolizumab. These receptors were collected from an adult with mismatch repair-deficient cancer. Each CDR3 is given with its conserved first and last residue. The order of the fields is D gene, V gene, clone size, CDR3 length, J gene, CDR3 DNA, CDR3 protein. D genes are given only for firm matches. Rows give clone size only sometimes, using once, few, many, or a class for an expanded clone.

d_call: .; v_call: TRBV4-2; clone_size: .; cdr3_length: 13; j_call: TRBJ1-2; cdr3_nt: TGTGCCAGCAGCCAACCTACAGACTATGGCTACACCTTC; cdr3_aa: CASSQPTDYGYTF
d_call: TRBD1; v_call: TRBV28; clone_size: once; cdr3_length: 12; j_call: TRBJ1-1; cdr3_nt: TGTGCCAGCACCCGGACAGGGAACGAAGCTTTCTTT; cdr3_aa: CASTRTGNEAFF
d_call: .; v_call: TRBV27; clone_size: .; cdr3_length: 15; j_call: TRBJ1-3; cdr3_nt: TGTGCCAGCAGCATCGACGGCAGCTCTGGAAACACCATATATTTT; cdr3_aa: CASSIDGSSGNTIYF
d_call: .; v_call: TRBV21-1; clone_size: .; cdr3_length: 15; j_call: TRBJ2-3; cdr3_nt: TGTGCCAGCAGCTCAAAAGTAGGGGTCACAGATACGCAGTATTTT; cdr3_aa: CASSSKVGVTDTQYF
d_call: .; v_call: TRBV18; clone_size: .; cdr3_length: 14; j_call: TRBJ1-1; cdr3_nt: TGTGCCAGCTCACCACCGGGGGGGAACACTGAAGCTTTCTTT; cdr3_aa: CASSPPGGNTEAFF
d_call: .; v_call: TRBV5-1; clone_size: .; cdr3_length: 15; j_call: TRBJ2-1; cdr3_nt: TGCGCCAGCAGCTTGGGCGGGAACTCCTACAATGAGCAGTTCTTC; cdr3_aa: CASSLGGNSYNEQFF
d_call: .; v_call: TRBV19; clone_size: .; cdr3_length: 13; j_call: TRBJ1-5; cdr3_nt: TGTGCCAGTAGTATAGTCAGGCTTCAGCCCCAGCATTTT; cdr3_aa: CASSIVRLQPQHF
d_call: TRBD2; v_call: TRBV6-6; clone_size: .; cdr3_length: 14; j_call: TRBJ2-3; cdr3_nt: TGTGCCACCATTAGCGGGAGAGTCTCGGATACGCAGTATTTT; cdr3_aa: CATISGRVSDTQYF
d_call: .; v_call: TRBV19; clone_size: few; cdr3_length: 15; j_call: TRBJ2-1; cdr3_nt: TGTGCCAGTAGTATAGATCTTAGTACAGGAAACGTGCAGTTCTTC; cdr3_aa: CASSIDLSTGNVQFF
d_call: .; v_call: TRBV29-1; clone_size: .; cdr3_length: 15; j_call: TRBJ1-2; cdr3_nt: TGCAGCGTTGAGCCGCAGACCGGGGCTAACTATGGCTACACCTTC; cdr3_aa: CSVEPQTGANYGYTF
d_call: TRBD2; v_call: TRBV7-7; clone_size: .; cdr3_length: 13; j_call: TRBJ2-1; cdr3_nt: TGTGCTAGCAGCCTGACTAGCGGGGAGCGGCAGTTCTTC; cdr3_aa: CASSLTSGERQFF
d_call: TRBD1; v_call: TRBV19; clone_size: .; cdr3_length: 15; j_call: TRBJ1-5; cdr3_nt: TGTGCCAGTAGTATGCTAGGGGGCTACAATCAGCCCCAGCATTTT; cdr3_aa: CASSMLGGYNQPQHF
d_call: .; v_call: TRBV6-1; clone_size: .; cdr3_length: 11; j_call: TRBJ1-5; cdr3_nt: TGTGCCAGCAGTGAATCAGGGGCCCAGCATTTT; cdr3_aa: CASSESGAQHF
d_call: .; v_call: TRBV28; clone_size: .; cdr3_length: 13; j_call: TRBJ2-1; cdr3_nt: TGTGCCAGCAGTTCCCACCTGGGCAATGAGCAGTTCTTC; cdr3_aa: CASSSHLGNEQFF
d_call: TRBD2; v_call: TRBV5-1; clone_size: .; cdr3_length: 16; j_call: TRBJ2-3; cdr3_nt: TGCGCCAGCAGCCTGACTAGCGGGAGGGGTACAGATACGCAGTATTTT; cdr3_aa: CASSLTSGRGTDTQYF
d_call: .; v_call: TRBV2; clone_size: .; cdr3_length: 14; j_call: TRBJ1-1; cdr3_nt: TGTGCCAGCACCGAACTGGACAGACGCTTTGAAGCTTTCTTT; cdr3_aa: CASTELDRRFEAFF